This T cell receptor beta chain is from a study of beta chain features in type 1 diabetes. About this clone: The sample carries other DNA sequences with the same CDR3.

Trimming pared 0 bases from V and 3 bases from J, leaving 2 bases between. This CDR3 region has 12 residues. Germline V gives CDR1 MNHNY, CDR2 SVGAGI (reference sequence). TCRB transcripts that were expressed got sequenced, as all of the isolated RNA had been reverse transcribed. Assay: immunoSEQ multiplex PCR; the TCRdb copy retains only in-frame clones and omits some. In the table there are roughly 240,000 clones, about 71% of which are singletons. The V and J genes are TRBV6-6 and TRBJ2-5; D unclear. This sequence was found in a man aged 30-40 years in good health. The sample comprised naive CD4+ T cells from blood. The CDR3 here is CASSYSKETQYF. The CDR3, as DNA: TGTGCCAGCAGTTACTCGAAAGAGACCCAGTACTTC.